The 20 T cell receptor beta chains listed next were all sequenced from one sample in a study of CD8 T cells in Susac syndrome. RNA, at roughly 0.5 to 1 ug, was reverse transcribed with random hexamers. TCRdb reprocessed the immunoSEQ multiplex PCR reads via MiXCR and lists one record per CDR3 protein. The sample consists of roughly 120,000 distinct CDR3 sequences, 90% to 95% of them appearing once. The sequenced sample consisted of CD4+ T cells from PBMCs. These receptors were collected from a human donor in good health.

The chain recombines TRBV18 with TRBJ2-7, with D perhaps matching TRBD2 (6 bases). The germline V gene encodes CDR1 KGHSH and CDR2 LQKENI. V was pared by 6 bases and J by 6 bases, with 15 bases between. CDR3 length equals 13 residues. CDR3 DNA sequence: TGTGCCAGCTCGGGGGGAGATCGGGGCGAGCAGTACTTC. Protein sequence: CASSGGDRGEQYF.

A few counts support this clonotype. The rearrangement links TRBV12-3 or TRBV12-4 to TRBJ2-5, with a weak D call TRBD2 (6 bases). The CDR3 runs to 15 residues. The V and J ends lost 0 bases and 2 bases respectively, with 10 bases between them. CDR3 DNA sequence: TGTGCCAGCAGTTTAGCGCGGGGAACTCAAGAGACCCAGTACTTC. This gives the protein CASSLARGTQETQYF.

V usage is TRBV19 and J usage is TRBJ2-7; D is unresolved. Germline CDR1 is LNHDA and CDR2 is SQIVND (reference sequence). Trimming cost V 4 bases and J 3 bases, with 13 bases left between them. CDR3 length: 14 residues. CDR3 loop: CASSTTRLSYEQYF. In nucleotides, the CDR3 is TGTGCCAGTAGTACCACACGGCTTAGCTACGAGCAGTACTTC.

Concerning this clonotype itself: The missing conserved phenylalanine or tryptophan at the end of this CDR3 makes a read error likely. This chain links TRBV30 with TRBJ1-3; no clear D gene. The CDR3 totals 15 residues. Germline V lookup: CDR1 GTSNPN, CDR2 SVGIG (reference sequence). V dropped 0 bases and J dropped 3 bases, with 12 bases sitting between them. The CDR3 protein is CAWSVGMEIGNTIYI. CDR3 DNA sequence: TGTGCCTGGAGTGTAGGGATGGAGATTGGAAACACCATATATATT.

This rearrangement joins TRBV2 to TRBJ2-2, with TRBD2 as a possible D gene (6 bases). Between the trimmed V and J ends, which lost 2 bases and 5 bases, there was a span of 12 bases. CDR3 size: 15 residues. In germline, CDR1 is SNHLY, CDR2 FYNNEI. The CDR3 DNA follows: TGTGCCAGCAGTGAATGGGGGGATGGAACCGGGGAGCTGTTTTTT. As protein: CASSEWGDGTGELFF.

The chain uses TRBV27 and TRBJ1-1; D gene uncertain. Germline V gene data show CDR1 as MNHEY and CDR2 as SMNVEV (reference sequence). The ends were cut back, 4 bases at V and 0 bases at J, with 6 bases in the middle. The CDR3 totals 13 residues. The CDR3 sequence is CASSWGMNTEAFF. The CDR3 nucleotides read TGTGCCAGCAGTTGGGGTATGAACACTGAAGCTTTCTTT.

The genes are TRBV3-1 and TRBJ2-7; 10 nucleotides match TRBD1. J was trimmed by 5 bases and V by 1 base; bases with no gene match: 5. Germline V CDR1 and CDR2: LGHDT, YNNKEL (reference sequence). CDR3 length: 15 residues. Here the CDR3 DNA reads TGTGCCAGCAGCCAAGCGGCCGGGACAGGGGACGAGCAGTACTTC. Translating it yields CASSQAAGTGDEQYF.

This sequence joins TRBV4-3 and TRBJ2-3, with TRBD2 matching over 9 bases. V was pared by 6 bases and J by 0 bases, with 13 bases of the junction left unmatched. CDR3 length: 18 residues. Looked up from germline, CDR1 is LGHNA and CDR2 is YSLEER. The CDR3 coding sequence is TGCGCCAGCAGACTAAGGGGCTTAGCGGGGGCTAGCACAGATACGCAGTATTTT. Its translation: CASRLRGLAGASTDTQYF.

The chain uses TRBV30 and TRBJ1-5; no definite D call. The CDR3 loop spans 14 amino acids. The germline V gene has CDR1 GTSNPN and CDR2 SVGIG (reference sequence). The germline V and J ends were trimmed by 2 bases and 0 bases, with 8 bases remaining between them. The CDR3 here is CAWSTVDSNQPQHF. CDR3 nucleotide sequence: TGTGCCTGGAGTACAGTTGATAGCAATCAGCCCCAGCATTTT.

The rearrangement uses TRBV12-3 or TRBV12-4 and TRBJ2-4; no definite D call. V lost 4 bases and J lost 8, with 6 bases in between. CDR3 size: 11 residues. This chain's CDR3 is CASSSVDIQYF. Here the CDR3 DNA reads TGTGCCAGCAGTTCTGTAGACATTCAGTACTTC.

This clonotype occurred once. The J gene is TRBJ1-5, the V gene TRBV10-3; D ambiguous. This CDR3 comprises 12 residues. V was pared by 0 bases and J by 6 bases, with 3 bases between. Germline V CDR1 and CDR2: ENHRY, SYGVKD. For the CDR3, the DNA is TGTGCCATCAGTGAGTCGCTTCAGCCCCAGCATTTT. Translation: CAISESLQPQHF.

This chain links TRBV3-1 with TRBJ1-5; 7 nucleotides line up with TRBD1. Germline V gives CDR1 LGHDT, CDR2 YNNKEL (reference sequence). With V trimmed by 3 bases and J by 1 base, 3 bases remained unmatched. The length of the CDR3 is 15 residues. The CDR3 protein is CASSQADRSNQPQHF. For the CDR3, the DNA is TGTGCCAGCAGCCAGGCGGACAGGAGCAATCAGCCCCAGCATTTT.

V is TRBV5-1 and J is TRBJ2-7; 8 bases are a match to TRBD2. The junction had 4 bases not matched to a gene; V was cut back by 0 bases and J by 2 bases. The CDR3 length is 15 residues. Germline CDR1 and CDR2: SGHRS and YFSETQ. CDR3 sequence (DNA): TGCGCCAGCAGCTTGGCCGGGGGGGGAGCCTACGAGCAGTACTTC. Translating it yields CASSLAGGGAYEQYF.

The chain links TRBV20-1 to TRBJ1-2; D perhaps matches TRBD1 (5 bases). The CDR3 sequence is 13 residues long. CDR1 and CDR2 from the germline V gene are DFQATT and SNEGSKA (reference sequence). V was pared by 0 bases and J by 6 bases, with 11 bases between. The CDR3 is CSARDNTRDGYTF. CDR3 nucleotide sequence: TGCAGTGCTAGAGATAATACCAGGGATGGCTACACCTTC.

CDR3 loop: CSALGLAGGVDTQYF. CDR3 nucleotide sequence: TGCAGTGCTCTAGGACTAGCGGGAGGAGTAGATACGCAGTATTTT. The chain employs TRBV20-1 and TRBJ2-3; 14 bases agree with TRBD2. V trimming: 5 bases; J trimming: 5 bases; junction bases outside the gene matches: 6. The V gene's germline CDR1 is DFQATT and CDR2 SNEGSKA (reference sequence). The CDR3 sequence is 15 residues long.

The sample holds one count of this clonotype. CDR3: CASSARAGANVLTF. CDR3 nucleotides: TGTGCCAGCAGTGCGAGGGCTGGGGCCAACGTCCTGACTTTC. The V and J genes are TRBV2 and TRBJ2-6, with D possibly being TRBD2 (5 bases). The CDR3 spans 14 residues. Germline V lookup: CDR1 SNHLY, CDR2 FYNNEI. V was cut by 4 bases and J by 2 bases, with 6 bases left in between.

This CDR3 is CASSPSGGPYEQYF. The CDR3 DNA sequence: TGTGCCAGCAGCCCCTCTGGTGGGCCCTACGAGCAGTACTTC. This sequence joins TRBV7-9 and TRBJ2-7; D unresolved. Trimming removed 5 bases at V and 2 bases at J, with 13 bases between. Germline CDR1 reads SEHNR; CDR2 reads FQNEAQ (reference sequence). This CDR3 has 14 residues.

In its sample, this clonotype was seen once. The gene calls are TRBV19 and TRBJ2-7, with D unresolved. There are 12 residues in the CDR3. Germline V gene sequence: CDR1 LNHDA, CDR2 SQIVND (reference sequence). V gave up 10 bases and J gave up 6 bases, with 16 bases separating them. The CDR3 here is CATSTPMSEQYF. DNA for the CDR3: TGTGCCACATCGACCCCTATGAGCGAGCAGTACTTC. Complete variable domain (other parts from reference TRBV19 and TRBJ2-7): DGGITQSPKYLFRKEGQNVTLSCEQNLNHDAMYWYRQDPGQGLRLIYYSQIVNDFQKGDIAEGYSVSREKKESFPLTVTSAQKNPTAFYLCATSTPMSEQYFGPGTRLTVT.

The DNA for the CDR3 is TGTGCCAGCGGAGTTCCCCAAAGCGGGAGCACAGATACGCAGTATTTT. It encodes CASGVPQSGSTDTQYF. This chain joins TRBV28 and TRBJ2-3, with D perhaps matching TRBD2 (6 bases). The CDR3 contains 16 residues. V was cut by 8 bases and J by 0 bases, with 18 bases left in between. The germline CDR1 and CDR2 sequences are MDHEN and SYDVKM.

The V and J genes are TRBV7-9 and TRBJ2-2, with D possibly being TRBD1 (5 bases). This CDR3 spans 14 amino acids. With 6 bases removed from V and 8 bases from J, the gap between germline ends came to 16 bases. From germline, CDR1 is SEHNR and CDR2 FQNEAQ (reference sequence). CDR3 sequence: CASRTDREAGELFF. CDR3 sequence (DNA): TGTGCCAGCAGGACTGACAGAGAAGCAGGGGAGCTGTTTTTT.